This T cell receptor beta chain was identified in a study of T cell responses to AZD1222 COVID-19 vaccine. About this clone itself: Its antigen is undetermined.

V dropped 4 bases and J dropped 0 bases, with 18 bases sitting between them. This CDR3 comprises 17 residues. The germline gives CDR1 MNHNS, CDR2 SASEGT. General study results and limits: Clonal diversity was possibly underestimated; the donors were predominantly white British and more often female. Within unmutated variant regions lay the reported targets of nearly half of spike-specific TCRs. Spike-specific TCRs gained breadth and depth after people received two AZD1222 doses. Scientists sampled the repertoires only once the peak T cell response had passed.

This table comes from immunoSEQ multiplex PCR, and its TCRdb copy is limited to in-frame clones, with some not included. Among about 120,000 clones listed, 92% were seen once. The input for sequencing was peripheral blood, taken 28 days after the second AZD1222 dose. The sequence was obtained from an adult who received the AZD1222 COVID-19 vaccine. This chain joins TRBV6-1 and TRBJ1-2, with D possibly being TRBD1 (5 bases). CDR3 sequence: CASSGAMGVTSNYGYTF. The CDR3 DNA reads as TGTGCCAGCAGTGGAGCGATGGGGGTGACGTCTAACTATGGCTACACCTTC.